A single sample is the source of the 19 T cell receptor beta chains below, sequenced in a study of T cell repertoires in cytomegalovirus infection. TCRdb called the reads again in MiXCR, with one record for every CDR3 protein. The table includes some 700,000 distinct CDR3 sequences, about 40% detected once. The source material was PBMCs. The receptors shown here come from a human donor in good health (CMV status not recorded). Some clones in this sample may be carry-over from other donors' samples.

CDR3 DNA sequence: TGTGCCAGCAGTTACCCCGCTAGCGGGACCCTCTCCTACGAGCAGTACTTC. Its protein product is CASSYPASGTLSYEQYF. The V and J genes are TRBV6-6 and TRBJ2-7, with 9 bases matching TRBD2. Germline CDR1 MNHNY, CDR2 SVGAGI (reference sequence). The CDR3 is made up of 17 amino acids. The J segment lost 0 bases and the V segment lost 2 bases, leaving 8 bases of the junction unmatched.

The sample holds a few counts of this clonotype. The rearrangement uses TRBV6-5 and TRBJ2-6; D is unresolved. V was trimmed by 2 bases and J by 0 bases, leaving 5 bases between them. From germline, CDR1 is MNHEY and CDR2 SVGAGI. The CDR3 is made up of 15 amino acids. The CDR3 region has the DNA TGTGCCAGCAGTTACGACGGCTCTGGGGCCAACGTCCTGACTTTC. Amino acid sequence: CASSYDGSGANVLTF.

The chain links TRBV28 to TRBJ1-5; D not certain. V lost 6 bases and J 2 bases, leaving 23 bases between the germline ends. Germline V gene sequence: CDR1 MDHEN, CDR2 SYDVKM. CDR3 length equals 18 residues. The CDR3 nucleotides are TGTGCCAGCAGCCTGCTGGTAGAAGAAAGGGCGGGCAATCAGCCCCAGCATTTT. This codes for CASSLLVEERAGNQPQHF.

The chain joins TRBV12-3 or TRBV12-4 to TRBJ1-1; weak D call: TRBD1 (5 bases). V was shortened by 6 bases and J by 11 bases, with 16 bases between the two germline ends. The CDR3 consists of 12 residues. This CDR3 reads CASSNRQGYAFF. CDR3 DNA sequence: TGTGCCAGCAGCAATCGGCAGGGTTACGCTTTCTTT.

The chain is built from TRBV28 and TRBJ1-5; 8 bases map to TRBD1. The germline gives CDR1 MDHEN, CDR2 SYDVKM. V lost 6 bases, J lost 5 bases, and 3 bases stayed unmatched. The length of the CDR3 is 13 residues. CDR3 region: CASRTGVHQPQHF. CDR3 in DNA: TGTGCCAGCAGGACAGGGGTGCATCAGCCCCAGCATTTT. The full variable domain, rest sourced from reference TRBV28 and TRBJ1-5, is DVKVTQSSRYLVKRTGEKVFLECVQDMDHENMFWYRQDPGLGLRLIYFSYDVKMKEKGDIPEGYSVSREKKERFSLILESASTNQTSMYLCASRTGVHQPQHFGDGTRLSIL.

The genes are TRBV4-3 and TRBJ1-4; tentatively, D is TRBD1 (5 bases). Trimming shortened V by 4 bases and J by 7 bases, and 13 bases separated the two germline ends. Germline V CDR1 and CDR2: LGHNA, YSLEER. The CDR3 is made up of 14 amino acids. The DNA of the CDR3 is TGCGCCAGCAGCCGCAGGGAGATAGGTGAAAAACTGTTTTTT. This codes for CASSRREIGEKLFF.

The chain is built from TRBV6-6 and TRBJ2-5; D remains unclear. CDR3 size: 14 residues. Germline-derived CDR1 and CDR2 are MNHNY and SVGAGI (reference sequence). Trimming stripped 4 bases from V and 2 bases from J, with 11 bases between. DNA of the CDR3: TGTGCCAGCAGTTTTTCTCACTTACAAGAGACCCAGTACTTC. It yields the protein CASSFSHLQETQYF.

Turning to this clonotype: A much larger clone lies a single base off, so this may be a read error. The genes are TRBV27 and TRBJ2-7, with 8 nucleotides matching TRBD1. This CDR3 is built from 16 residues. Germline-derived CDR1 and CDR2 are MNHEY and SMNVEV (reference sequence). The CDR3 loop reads CSSSLSRTGGSYEQYF. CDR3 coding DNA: TGTTCCAGCAGTTTATCGAGAACAGGGGGAAGTTACGAGCAGTACTTC.

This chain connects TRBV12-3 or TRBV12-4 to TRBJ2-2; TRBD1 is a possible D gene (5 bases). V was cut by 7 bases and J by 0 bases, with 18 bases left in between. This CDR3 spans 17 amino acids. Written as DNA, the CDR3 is TGTGCCAGCAACACGCTACAAGACAGAACGAACACCGGGGAGCTGTTTTTT. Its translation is CASNTLQDRTNTGELFF.

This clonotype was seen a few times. The CDR3 sequence is CASSPLGSTDTQYF. CDR3 bases: TGTGCCAGCAGCCCGCTAGGAAGCACAGATACGCAGTATTTT. The J gene is TRBJ2-3, the V gene TRBV7-6; D gene ambiguous. Germline CDR1 SGHVS, CDR2 FNYEAQ. The V end lost 5 bases, the J end lost 0 bases, and 9 bases lay between the germline ends. CDR3 size: 14 residues.

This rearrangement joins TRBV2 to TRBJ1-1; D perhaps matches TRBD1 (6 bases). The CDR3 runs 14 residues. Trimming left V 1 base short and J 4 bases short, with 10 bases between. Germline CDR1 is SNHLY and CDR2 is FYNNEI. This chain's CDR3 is CASSEVGAATEAFF. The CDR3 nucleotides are TGTGCCAGCAGTGAAGTGGGGGCGGCCACTGAAGCTTTCTTT.

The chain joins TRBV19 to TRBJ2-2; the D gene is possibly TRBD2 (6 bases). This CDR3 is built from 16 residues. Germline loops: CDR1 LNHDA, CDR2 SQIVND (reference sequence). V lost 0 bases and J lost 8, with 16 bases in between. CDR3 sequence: CASSIDHSSGAGELFF. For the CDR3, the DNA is TGTGCCAGTAGTATAGACCATTCTTCGGGAGCGGGGGAGCTGTTTTTT.

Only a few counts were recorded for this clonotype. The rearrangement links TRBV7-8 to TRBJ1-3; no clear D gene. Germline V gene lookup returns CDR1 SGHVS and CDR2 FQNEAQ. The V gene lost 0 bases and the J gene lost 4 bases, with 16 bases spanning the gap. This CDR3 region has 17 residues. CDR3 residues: CASSLATDVRKGNTIYF. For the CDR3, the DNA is TGTGCCAGCAGCTTAGCTACAGACGTGCGAAAGGGAAACACCATATATTTT.

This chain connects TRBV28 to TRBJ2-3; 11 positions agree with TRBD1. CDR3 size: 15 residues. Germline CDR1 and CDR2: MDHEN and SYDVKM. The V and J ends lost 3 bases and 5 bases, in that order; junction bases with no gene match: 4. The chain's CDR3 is CASSLLGQGGDTQYF. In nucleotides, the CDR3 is TGTGCCAGCAGTTTGCTGGGACAGGGGGGAGATACGCAGTATTTT.

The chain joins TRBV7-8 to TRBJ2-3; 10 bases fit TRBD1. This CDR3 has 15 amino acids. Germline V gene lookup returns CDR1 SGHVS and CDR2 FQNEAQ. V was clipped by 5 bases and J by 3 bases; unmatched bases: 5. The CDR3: CASSRGQGWTDTQYF. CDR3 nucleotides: TGTGCCAGCAGCAGGGGACAGGGGTGGACAGATACGCAGTATTTT.

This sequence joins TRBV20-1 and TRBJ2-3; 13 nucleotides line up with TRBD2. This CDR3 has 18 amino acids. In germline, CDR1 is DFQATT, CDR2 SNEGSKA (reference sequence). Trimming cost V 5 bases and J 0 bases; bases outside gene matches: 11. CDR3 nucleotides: TGCAGTGCTGGGGACACTAGCGGGAGGGCCCTCAGCACAGATACGCAGTATTTT. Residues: CSAGDTSGRALSTDTQYF.

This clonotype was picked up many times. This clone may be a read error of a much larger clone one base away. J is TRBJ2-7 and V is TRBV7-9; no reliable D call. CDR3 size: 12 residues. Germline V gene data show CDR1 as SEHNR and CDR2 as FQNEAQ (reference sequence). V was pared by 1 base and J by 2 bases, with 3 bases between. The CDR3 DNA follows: TGTGCCAGCAGCTTAGAGGCCTACGAGCAGTACTTC. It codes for CASSLEAYEQYF.

The CDR3, as DNA: TGTGCCAGCAGCCAACAGGGGAGCGGGACTGAAGCTTTCTTT. This encodes CASSQQGSGTEAFF. This chain joins TRBV6-6 and TRBJ1-1; 7 positions agree with TRBD1. The trim removed 6 bases at V and 5 bases at J, leaving 9 bases unmatched. The CDR3 extends over 14 amino acids. Germline CDR1 MNHNY, CDR2 SVGAGI (reference sequence).

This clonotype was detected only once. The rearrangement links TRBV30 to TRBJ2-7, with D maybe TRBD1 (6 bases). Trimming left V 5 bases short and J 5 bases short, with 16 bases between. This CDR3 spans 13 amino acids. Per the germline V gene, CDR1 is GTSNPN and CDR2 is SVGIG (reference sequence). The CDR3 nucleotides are TGTGCCTGGGATTTGGGGGCAGCGAACGAGCAGTACTTC. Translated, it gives CAWDLGAANEQYF.